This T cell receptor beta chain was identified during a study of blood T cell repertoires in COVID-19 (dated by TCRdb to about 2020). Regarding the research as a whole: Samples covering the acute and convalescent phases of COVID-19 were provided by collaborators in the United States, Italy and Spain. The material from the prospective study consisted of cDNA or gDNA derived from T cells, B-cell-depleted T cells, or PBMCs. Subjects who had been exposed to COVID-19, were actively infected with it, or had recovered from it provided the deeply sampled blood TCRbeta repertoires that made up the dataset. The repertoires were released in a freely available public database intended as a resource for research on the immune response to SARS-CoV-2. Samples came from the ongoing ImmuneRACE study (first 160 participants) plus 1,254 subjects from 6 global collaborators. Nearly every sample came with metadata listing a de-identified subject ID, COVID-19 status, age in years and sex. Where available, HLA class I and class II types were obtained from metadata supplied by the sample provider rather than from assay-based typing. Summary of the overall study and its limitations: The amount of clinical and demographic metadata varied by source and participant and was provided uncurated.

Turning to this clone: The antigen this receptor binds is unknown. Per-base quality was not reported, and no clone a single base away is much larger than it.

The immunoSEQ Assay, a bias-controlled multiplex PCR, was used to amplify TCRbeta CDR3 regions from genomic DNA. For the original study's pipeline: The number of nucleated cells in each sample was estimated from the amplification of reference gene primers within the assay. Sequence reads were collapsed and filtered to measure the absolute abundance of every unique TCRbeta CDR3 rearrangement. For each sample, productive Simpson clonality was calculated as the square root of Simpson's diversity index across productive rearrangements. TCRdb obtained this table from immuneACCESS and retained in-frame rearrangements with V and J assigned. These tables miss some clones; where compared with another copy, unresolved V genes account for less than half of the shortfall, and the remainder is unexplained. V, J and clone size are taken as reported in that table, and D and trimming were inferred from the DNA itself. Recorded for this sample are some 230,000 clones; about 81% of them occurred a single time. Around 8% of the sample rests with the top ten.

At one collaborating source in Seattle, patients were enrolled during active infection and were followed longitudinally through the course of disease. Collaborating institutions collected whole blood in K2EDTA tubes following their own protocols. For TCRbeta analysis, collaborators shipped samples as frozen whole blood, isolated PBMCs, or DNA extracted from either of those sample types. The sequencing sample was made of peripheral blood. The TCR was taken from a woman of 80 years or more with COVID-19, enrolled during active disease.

The CDR3 has the sequence CAWRPRQTNYGYTF. The DNA reads TGTGCCTGGAGGCCTAGACAGACGAACTATGGCTACACCTTC. The chain employs TRBV30 and TRBJ1-2, with TRBD1 perhaps the D gene, on 5 matching bases. Taken from cysteine to phenylalanine, the CDR3 has 14 residues. CDR3 DNA is the only sequence kept; it has 42 bases, read in frame from the first base. Per the germline V gene (reference sequence), GTSNPN is the CDR1 and SVGIG is the CDR2. The junction shows trimming of 3 bases on V and 2 bases on J, plus 13 bases between the germline ends.